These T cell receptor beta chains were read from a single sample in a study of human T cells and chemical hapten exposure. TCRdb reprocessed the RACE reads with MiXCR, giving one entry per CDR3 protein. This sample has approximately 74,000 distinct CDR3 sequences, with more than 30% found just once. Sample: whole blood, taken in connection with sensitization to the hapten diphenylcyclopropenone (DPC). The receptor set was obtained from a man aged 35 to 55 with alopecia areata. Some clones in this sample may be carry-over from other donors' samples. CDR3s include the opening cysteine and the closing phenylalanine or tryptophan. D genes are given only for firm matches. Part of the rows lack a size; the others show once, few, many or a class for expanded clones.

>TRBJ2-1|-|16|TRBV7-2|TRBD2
CASSSSSGFSYNEQFF
TGTGCCAGCAGCTCATCTAGCGGGTTCTCCTACAATGAGCAGTTCTTC
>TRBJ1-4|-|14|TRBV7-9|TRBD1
CASSRDRGQEKLFF
TGTGCCAGCAGCCGGGACAGGGGGCAAGAAAAACTGTTTTTT
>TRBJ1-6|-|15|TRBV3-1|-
CASSQEVTGNSPLHF
TGTGCCAGCAGCCAAGAGGTCACAGGAAATTCACCCCTCCACTTT
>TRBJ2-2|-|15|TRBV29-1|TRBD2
CSVGVLAGAHGELFF
TGCAGCGTTGGAGTCCTAGCGGGAGCTCACGGGGAGCTGTTTTTT
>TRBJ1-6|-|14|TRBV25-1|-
CASSELGGRSPLHF
TGTGCCAGCAGTGAACTCGGGGGCCGTTCACCCCTCCACTTT
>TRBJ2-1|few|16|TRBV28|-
CASPPMGRISYNEQFF
TGTGCCAGTCCTCCTATGGGGCGGATCTCCTACAATGAGCAGTTCTTC
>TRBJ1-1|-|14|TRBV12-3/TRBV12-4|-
CASSQLYGGTEAFF
TGTGCCAGCAGTCAACTGTACGGGGGGACTGAAGCTTTCTTT
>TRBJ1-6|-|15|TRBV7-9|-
CASSLVTGHHSPLHF
TGTGCCAGCAGCTTAGTTACGGGGCATCATTCACCCCTCCACTTT
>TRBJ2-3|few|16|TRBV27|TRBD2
CASSRILAGGGDTQYF
TGTGCCAGCAGTCGTATACTAGCGGGAGGAGGAGATACGCAGTATTTT
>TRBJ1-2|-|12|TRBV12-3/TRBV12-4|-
CASSPGVTGYTF
TGTGCCAGCAGTCCAGGGGTTACTGGCTACACCTTC
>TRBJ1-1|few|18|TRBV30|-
CAWSPPERSLATGTEAFF
TGTGCCTGGAGTCCACCTGAGAGGTCCCTGGCTACGGGCACTGAAGCTTTCTTT
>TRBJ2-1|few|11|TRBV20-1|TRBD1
CSAHRGNEQFF
TGCAGTGCCCACAGGGGAAATGAGCAGTTCTTC
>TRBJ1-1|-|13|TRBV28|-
CASRNTENTEAFF
TGTGCCAGCAGGAACACGGAGAACACTGAAGCTTTCTTT
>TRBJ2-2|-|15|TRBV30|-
CAWSARRENTGELFF
TGTGCCTGGAGTGCCCGGAGAGAGAACACCGGGGAGCTGTTTTTT
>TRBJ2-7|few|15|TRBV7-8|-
CASSFSGASSYEQYF
TGTGCCAGCAGCTTTTCGGGGGCCAGCTCCTACGAGCAGTACTTC
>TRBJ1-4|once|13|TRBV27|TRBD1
CASGGQGARKLFF
TGTGCCAGCGGGGGACAGGGGGCGCGAAAACTGTTTTTT
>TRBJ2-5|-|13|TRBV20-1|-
CSARVGGEETQYF
TGCAGTGCTAGAGTCGGGGGAGAAGAGACCCAGTACTTC
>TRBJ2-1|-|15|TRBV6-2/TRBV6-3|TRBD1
CASRLGQGAGNEQFF
TGTGCCAGCAGACTCGGACAGGGGGCGGGCAATGAGCAGTTCTTC
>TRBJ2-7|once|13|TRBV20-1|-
CSAIRGSGYEQYF
TGCAGTGCTATAAGGGGGTCAGGTTACGAGCAGTACTTC
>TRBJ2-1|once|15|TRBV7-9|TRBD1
CASSSGQVRVYEQFF
TGTGCCAGCAGCTCTGGACAGGTTCGGGTGTATGAGCAGTTCTTC
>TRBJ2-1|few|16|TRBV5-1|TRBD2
CASSLRTSGTYNEQFF
TGCGCCAGCAGCTTGAGGACTAGCGGGACTTACAATGAGCAGTTCTTC
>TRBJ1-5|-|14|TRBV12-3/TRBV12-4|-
CASSSAGSRGPQHF
TGTGCCAGCAGTTCCGCAGGGTCAAGAGGGCCCCAGCATTTT
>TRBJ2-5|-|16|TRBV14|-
CASSQFRGLNQETQYF
TGTGCCAGCAGCCAATTCAGGGGTCTGAACCAAGAGACCCAGTACTTC
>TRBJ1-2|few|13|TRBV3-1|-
CASSQELLYGYTF
TGTGCCAGCAGCCAAGAGTTGCTCTATGGCTACACCTTC
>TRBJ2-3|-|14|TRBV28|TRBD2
CASTTSGSTDTQYF
TGTGCCAGCACAACTAGCGGGAGTACAGATACGCAGTATTTT
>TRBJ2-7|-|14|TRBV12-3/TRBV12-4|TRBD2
CASSFGTSFNEQYF
TGTGCCAGCAGTTTCGGGACTAGCTTTAACGAGCAGTACTTC
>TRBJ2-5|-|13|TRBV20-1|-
CSARDNWSETQYF
TGCAGTGCGAGGGATAATTGGTCAGAGACCCAGTACTTC
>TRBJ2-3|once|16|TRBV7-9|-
CASSLVGSPSTDTQYF
TGTGCCAGCAGCTTAGTCGGAAGTCCTAGCACAGATACGCAGTATTTT
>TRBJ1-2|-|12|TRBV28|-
CASGAPQFGYTF
TGTGCCAGTGGGGCCCCCCAATTTGGCTACACCTTC
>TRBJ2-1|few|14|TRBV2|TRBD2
CASTLAGGNNEQFF
TGTGCCAGCACTCTAGCGGGAGGTAACAATGAGCAGTTCTTC
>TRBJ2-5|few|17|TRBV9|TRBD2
CASSVGTSRRRRETQYF
TGTGCCAGCAGCGTAGGGACTAGCCGCCGCCGGCGAGAGACCCAGTACTTC
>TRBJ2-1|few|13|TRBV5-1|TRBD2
CASSPGTSGSGFF
TGCGCCAGCAGCCCCGGGACTAGCGGGAGTGGGTTCTTC
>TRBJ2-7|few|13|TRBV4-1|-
CASSQVPGPEQYF
TGCGCCAGCAGCCAAGTTCCAGGACCCGAGCAGTACTTC
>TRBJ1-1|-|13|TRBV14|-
CASSFHPNTEAFF
TGTGCCAGCAGCTTCCACCCGAACACTGAAGCTTTCTTT
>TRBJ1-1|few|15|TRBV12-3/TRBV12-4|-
CASSFRALRRTEAFF
TGTGCCAGCAGTTTTCGGGCCCTCAGGCGGACTGAAGCTTTCTTT
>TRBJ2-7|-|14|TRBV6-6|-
CASRYREPGAEQYF
TGTGCCAGCAGGTATCGGGAGCCGGGAGCCGAGCAGTACTTC
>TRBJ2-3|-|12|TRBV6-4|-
CASSDDTDTQYF
TGTGCCAGCAGTGACGACACAGATACGCAGTATTTT
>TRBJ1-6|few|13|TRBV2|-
CASRDDYNSPLHF
TGTGCCAGCAGGGACGACTATAATTCACCCCTCCACTTT
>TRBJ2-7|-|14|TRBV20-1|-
CSASSGTGVHEQYF
TGCAGTGCTAGCAGCGGAACGGGCGTCCACGAGCAGTACTTC
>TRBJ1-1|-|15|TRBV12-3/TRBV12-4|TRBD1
CASLGQGALVTEAFF
TGTGCCAGCTTGGGACAGGGGGCGTTGGTCACTGAAGCTTTCTTT
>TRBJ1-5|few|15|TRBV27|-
CASRKDRSSNQPQHF
TGTGCCAGCAGAAAAGACAGATCTAGCAATCAGCCCCAGCATTTT
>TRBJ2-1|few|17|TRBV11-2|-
CASSLYHSADSYNEQFF
TGTGCCAGCAGCTTATATCATTCAGCGGACTCCTACAATGAGCAGTTCTTC
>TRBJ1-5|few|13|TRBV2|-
CASRHGSNQPQHF
TGTGCCAGCAGACACGGGAGCAATCAGCCCCAGCATTTT
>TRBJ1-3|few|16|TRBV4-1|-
CASSQGGRLSGNTIYF
TGCGCCAGCAGCCAAGGCGGCAGACTCTCTGGAAACACCATATATTTT
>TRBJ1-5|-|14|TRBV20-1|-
CSAILPGGNQPQHF
TGCAGTGCCATCCTCCCAGGGGGCAATCAGCCCCAGCATTTT
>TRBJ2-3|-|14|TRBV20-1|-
CSARRTLSTDTQYF
TGCAGTGCTAGAAGGACGCTCAGCACAGATACGCAGTATTTT
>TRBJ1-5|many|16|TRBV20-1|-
CSARSASHYSNQPQHF
TGCAGTGCTAGGTCGGCGTCTCACTATAGCAATCAGCCCCAGCATTTT